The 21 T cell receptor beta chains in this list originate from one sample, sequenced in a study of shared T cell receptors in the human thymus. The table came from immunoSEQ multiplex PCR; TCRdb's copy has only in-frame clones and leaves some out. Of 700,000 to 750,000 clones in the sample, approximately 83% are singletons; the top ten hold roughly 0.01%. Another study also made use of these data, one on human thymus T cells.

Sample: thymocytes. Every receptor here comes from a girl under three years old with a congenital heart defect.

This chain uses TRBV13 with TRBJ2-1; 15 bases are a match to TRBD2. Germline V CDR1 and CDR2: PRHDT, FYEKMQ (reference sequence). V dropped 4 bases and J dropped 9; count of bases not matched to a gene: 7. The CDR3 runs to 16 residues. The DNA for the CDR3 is TGTGCCAGCAGCTCCGGACTAGCGGGGGGGCCGGGTGAGCAGTTCTTC. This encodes CASSSGLAGGPGEQFF.

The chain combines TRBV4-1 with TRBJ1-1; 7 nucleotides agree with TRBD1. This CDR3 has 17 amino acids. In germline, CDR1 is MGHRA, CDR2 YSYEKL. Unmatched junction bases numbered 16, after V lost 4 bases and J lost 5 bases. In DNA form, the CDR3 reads TGCGCCAGCAGCCGAACTACGATTCTCAGGGGGAAGACTGAAGCTTTCTTT. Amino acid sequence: CASSRTTILRGKTEAFF.

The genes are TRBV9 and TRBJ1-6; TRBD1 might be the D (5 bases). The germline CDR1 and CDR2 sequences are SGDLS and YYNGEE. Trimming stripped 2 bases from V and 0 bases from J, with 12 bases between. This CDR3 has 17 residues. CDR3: CASSVTEEHSYNSPLHF. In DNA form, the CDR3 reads TGTGCCAGCAGCGTGACAGAGGAGCACTCCTATAATTCACCCCTCCACTTT.

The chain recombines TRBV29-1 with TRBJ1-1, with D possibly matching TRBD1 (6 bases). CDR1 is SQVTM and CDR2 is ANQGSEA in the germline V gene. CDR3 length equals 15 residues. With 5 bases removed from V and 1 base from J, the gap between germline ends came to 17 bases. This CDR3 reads CSVPPRGQPNTEAFF. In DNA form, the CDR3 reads TGCAGCGTTCCACCCAGGGGACAACCGAACACTGAAGCTTTCTTT.

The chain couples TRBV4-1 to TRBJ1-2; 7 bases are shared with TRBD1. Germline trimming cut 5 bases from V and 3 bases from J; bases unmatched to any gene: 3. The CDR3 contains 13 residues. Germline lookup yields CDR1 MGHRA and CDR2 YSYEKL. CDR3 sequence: CASSSDRYYGYTF. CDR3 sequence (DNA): TGCGCCAGCAGCTCGGACAGGTACTATGGCTACACCTTC.

In nucleotides, the CDR3 is TGTGCCAGCAGCTTACCCCCGGGACAGGGGCCAAACTCTGGAAACACCATATATTTT. This codes for CASSLPPGQGPNSGNTIYF. The genes are TRBV7-2 and TRBJ1-3; 10 bases align to TRBD1. Trimming took 2 bases from V and 0 from J; bases not matched to a gene: 10. The CDR3 spans 19 residues. The V gene's germline CDR1 is SGHTA and CDR2 FQGNSA.

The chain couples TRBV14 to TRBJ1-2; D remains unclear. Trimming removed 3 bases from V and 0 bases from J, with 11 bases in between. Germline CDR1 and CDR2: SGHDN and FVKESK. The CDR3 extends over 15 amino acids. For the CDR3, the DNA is TGTGCCAGCAGCCAGGGTCCCGGAGCTAACTATGGCTACACCTTC. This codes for CASSQGPGANYGYTF.

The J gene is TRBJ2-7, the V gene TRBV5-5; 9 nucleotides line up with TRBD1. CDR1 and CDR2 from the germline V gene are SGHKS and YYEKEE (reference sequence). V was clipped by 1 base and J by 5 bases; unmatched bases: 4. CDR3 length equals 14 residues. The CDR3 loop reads CASSLRGQGDEQYF. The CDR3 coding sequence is TGTGCCAGCAGCTTGAGGGGACAGGGTGACGAGCAGTACTTC.

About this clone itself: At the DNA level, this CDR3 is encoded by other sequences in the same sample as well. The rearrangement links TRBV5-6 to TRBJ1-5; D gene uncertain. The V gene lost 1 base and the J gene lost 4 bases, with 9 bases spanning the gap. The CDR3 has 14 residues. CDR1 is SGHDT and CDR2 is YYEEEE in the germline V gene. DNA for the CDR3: TGTGCCAGCAGCTTGCGCACGGTGAATCAGCCCCAGCATTTT. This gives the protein CASSLRTVNQPQHF.

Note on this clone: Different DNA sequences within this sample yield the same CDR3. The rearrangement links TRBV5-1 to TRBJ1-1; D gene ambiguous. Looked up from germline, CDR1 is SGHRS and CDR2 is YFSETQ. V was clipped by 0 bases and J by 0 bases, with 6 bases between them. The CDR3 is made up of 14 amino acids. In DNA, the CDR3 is TGCGCCAGCAGCTTGGGTCCAGTGAACACTGAAGCTTTCTTT. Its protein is CASSLGPVNTEAFF.

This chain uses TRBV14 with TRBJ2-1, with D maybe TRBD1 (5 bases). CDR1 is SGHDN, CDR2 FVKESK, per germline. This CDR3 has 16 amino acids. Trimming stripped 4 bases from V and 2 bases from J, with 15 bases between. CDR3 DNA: TGTGCCAGCAGCCTCATCGACAGAATCCCCTACAATGAGCAGTTCTTC. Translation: CASSLIDRIPYNEQFF.

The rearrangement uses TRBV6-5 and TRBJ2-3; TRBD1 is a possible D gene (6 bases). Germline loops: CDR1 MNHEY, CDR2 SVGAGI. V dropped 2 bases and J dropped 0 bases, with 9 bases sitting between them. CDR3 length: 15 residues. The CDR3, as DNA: TGTGCCAGCAGTTACGACAGGCGTAGCACAGATACGCAGTATTTT. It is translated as CASSYDRRSTDTQYF.

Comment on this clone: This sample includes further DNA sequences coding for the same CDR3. The CDR3 coding sequence is TGTGCCAGCAGCGTAGGCGGGGGGGACACCGGGGAGCTGTTTTTT. Encoded protein: CASSVGGGDTGELFF. V usage is TRBV9 and J usage is TRBJ2-2, with 9 positions matching TRBD2. The V segment lost 0 bases and the J segment 3 bases; nucleotides outside the gene matches: 0. CDR1 SGDLS and CDR2 YYNGEE come from the germline V gene. This CDR3 has 15 residues.

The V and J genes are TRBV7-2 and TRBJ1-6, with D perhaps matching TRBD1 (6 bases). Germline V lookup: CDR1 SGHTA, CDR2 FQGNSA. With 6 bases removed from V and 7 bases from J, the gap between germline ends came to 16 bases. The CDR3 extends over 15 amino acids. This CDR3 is CASRPQGISNSPLHF. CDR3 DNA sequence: TGTGCCAGCAGGCCACAGGGAATTTCGAATTCACCCCTCCACTTT.

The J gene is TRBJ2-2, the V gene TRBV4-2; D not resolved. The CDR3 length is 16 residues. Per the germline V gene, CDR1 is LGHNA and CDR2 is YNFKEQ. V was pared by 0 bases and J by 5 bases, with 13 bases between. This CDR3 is CASSQDLGDWTGELFF. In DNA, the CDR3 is TGTGCCAGCAGCCAAGATTTAGGAGATTGGACCGGGGAGCTGTTTTTT.

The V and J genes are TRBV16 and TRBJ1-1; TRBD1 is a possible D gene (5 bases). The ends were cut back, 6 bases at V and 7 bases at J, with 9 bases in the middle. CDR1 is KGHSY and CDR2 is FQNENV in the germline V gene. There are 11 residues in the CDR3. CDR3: CASRDQGEAFF. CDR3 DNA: TGTGCCAGCAGGGACCAGGGTGAAGCTTTCTTT. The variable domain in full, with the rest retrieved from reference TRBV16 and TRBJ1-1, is GEEVAQTPKHLVRGEGQKAKLYCAPIKGHSYVFWYQQVLKNEFKFLISFQNENVFDETGMPKERFSAKCLPNSPCSLEIQATKLEDSAVYFCASRDQGEAFFGQGTRLTVV.

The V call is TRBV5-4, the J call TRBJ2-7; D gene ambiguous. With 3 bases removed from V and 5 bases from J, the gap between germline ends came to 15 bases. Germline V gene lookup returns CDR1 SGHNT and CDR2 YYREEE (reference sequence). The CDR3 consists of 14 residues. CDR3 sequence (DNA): TGTGCCAGCAGCTCAGCGAGGCCCCCCAACGAGCAGTACTTC. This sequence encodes CASSSARPPNEQYF.

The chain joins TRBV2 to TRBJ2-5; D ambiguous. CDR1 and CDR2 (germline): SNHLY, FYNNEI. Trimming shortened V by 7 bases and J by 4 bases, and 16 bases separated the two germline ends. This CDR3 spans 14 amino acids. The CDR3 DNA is TGTGCCAGCACCCTGGCGGATGTCGTAGAGACCCAGTACTTC. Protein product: CASTLADVVETQYF.

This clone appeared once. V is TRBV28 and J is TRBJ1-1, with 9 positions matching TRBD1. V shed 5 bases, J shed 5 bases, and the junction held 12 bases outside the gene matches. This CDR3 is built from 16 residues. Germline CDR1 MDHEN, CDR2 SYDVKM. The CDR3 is CASSPRSTGGATEAFF. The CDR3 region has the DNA TGTGCCAGCAGTCCCCGTTCCACAGGGGGCGCAACTGAAGCTTTCTTT.

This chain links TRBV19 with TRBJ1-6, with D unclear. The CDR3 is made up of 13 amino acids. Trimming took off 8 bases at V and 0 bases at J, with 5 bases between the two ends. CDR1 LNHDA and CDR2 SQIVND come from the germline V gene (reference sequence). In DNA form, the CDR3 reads TGTGCCAGTCACGGCTCCTATAATTCACCCCTCCACTTT. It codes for CASHGSYNSPLHF.

The CDR3 sequence is CASSVVVPNQPQHF. The CDR3 DNA is TGTGCCAGCAGTGTAGTAGTCCCAAATCAGCCCCAGCATTTT. The rearrangement uses TRBV6-1 and TRBJ1-5; D remains ambiguous. The CDR3 loop spans 14 amino acids. Germline CDR1 is MNHNS and CDR2 is SASEGT. Trimming left V 4 bases short and J 4 bases short, with 11 bases between.